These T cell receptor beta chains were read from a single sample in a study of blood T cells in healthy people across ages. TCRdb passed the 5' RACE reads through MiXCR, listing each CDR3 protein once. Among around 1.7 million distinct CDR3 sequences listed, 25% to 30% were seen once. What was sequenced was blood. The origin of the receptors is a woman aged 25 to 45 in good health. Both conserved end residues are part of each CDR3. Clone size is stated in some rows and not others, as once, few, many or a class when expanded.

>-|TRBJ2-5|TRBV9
CASSVGSLSGQETQYF
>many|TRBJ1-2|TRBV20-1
CSARTANYGYTF
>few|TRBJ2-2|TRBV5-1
CASSLAKGGTDTGELFF
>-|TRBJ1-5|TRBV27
CASSLKGWNQPQHF
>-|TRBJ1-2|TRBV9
CASSTGQVANYGYTF
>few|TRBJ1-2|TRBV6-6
CASSYSGPSRSGYTF
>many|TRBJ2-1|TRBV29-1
CSVGGTGGLDEQFF
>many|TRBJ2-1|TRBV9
CASSVAQRGGSEQFF
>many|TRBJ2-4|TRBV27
CASSWQGGDIQYF
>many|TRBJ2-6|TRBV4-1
CASSSQAGGISGANVLTF
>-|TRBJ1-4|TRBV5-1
CASSLDRDSNEKLFF
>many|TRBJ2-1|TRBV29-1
CSVEGGGFSYNEQFF
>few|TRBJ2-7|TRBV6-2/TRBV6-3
CASSRQGVPYEQYF
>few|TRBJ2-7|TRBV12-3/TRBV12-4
CASSLEGYTTYEQYF
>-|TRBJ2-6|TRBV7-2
CASSSQGRSGANVLTF
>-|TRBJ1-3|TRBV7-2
CASSLDFTGNTIYF
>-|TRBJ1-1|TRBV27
CASSNTGARTEAFF
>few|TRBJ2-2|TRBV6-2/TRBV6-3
CASANSGTGELFF
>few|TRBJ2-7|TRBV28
CASSLWGRSSYEQYF
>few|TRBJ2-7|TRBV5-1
CASSLWGVRYEQYF
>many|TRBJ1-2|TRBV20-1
CSARDLAVHGYTF
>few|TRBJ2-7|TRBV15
CATSRDPNYEQYF
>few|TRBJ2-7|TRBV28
CASSSYMRLGSLYEQYF
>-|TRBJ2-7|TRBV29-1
CSVTLTRDPKSYEQYF
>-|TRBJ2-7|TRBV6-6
CASSYPGGKGSNYEQYF
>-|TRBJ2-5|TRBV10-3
CAISGGAEETQYF
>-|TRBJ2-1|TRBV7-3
CASSLSAARGGQDEQFF
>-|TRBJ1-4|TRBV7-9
CASSLRVEVFEELFF
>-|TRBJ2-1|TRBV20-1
CSAYDERSYNEQFF
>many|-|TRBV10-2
CASRLTGGGEQYF
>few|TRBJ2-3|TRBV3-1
CASRLAQSTDTQYF
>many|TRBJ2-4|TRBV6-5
CASSSDTLAKNIQYF
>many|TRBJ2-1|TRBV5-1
CASSLGGGYGEQFF
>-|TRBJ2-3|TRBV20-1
CSALSGGTDTQYF
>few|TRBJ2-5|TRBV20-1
CSARGTGGDSVGETQYF
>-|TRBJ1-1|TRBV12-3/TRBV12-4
CASSLATGKHTEAFF
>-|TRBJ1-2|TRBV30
CAWRRGLNYGYTF
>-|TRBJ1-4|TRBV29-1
CSVARTNEKRFF
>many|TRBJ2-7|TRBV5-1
CASSYRLGANYEQYF
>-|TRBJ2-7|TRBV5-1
CASSSVPEGSYEQYF
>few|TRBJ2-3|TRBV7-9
CASSWGLAGGPGDTQYF
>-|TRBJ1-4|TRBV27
CASSFPGDSREEKLFF
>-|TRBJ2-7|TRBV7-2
CASSFPGGRYEQYF
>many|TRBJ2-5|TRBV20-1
CSARKPGLAGAETQYF
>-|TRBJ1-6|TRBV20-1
CSGIGPDVDPHF